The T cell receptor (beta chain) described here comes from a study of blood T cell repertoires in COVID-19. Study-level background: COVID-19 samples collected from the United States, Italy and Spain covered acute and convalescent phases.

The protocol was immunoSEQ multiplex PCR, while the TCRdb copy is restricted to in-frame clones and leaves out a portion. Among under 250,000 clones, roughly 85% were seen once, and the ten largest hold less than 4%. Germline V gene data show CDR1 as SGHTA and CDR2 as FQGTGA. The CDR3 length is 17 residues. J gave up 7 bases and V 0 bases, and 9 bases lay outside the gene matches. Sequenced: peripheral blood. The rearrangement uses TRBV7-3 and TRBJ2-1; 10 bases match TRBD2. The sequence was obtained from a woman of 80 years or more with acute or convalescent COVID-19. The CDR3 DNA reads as TGTGCCAGCAGCTTAACCTCTTCGAGGACTAGCGGTAATGAGCAGTTCTTC. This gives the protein CASSLTSSRTSGNEQFF.